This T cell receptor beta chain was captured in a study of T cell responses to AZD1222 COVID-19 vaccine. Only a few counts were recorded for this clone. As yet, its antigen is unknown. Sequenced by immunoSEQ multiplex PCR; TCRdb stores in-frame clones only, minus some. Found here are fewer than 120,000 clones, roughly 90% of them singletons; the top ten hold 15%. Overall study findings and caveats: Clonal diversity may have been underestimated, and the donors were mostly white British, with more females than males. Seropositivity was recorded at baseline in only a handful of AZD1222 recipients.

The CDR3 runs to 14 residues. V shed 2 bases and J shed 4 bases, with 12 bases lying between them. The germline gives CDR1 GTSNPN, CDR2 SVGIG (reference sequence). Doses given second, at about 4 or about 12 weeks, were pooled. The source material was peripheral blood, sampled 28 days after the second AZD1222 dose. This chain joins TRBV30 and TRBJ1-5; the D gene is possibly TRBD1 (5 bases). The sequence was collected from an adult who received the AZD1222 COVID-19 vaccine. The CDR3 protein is CAWSPGVLNQPQHF. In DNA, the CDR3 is TGTGCCTGGAGTCCGGGGGTCCTAAATCAGCCCCAGCATTTT.